Below, 6 T cell receptor beta chains from the same sample are listed, as sequenced in a study of shared clonotypes between healthy human individuals. Only in-frame clones appear in the TCRdb table, and some are missing; sequencing was by immunoSEQ multiplex PCR. The repertoire holds a few million clones, with about 92% as singletons. The source material was naive CD4+ T cells from PBMCs. Regarding subset: CD45RA+ positively selected. The receptors were sampled from a young man in good health. Some clones in this sample may be carry-over from other donors' samples.

This clone was counted once. The genes are TRBV2 and TRBJ1-2, with unresolved D. Germline lookup yields CDR1 SNHLY and CDR2 FYNNEI. The CDR3 has 13 amino acids. Trimming shortened V by 4 bases and J by 3 bases, and 9 bases separated the two germline ends. In nucleotides, the CDR3 is TGTGCCAGCAGTGTAAGGCAGCACTATGGCTACACCTTC. It yields the protein CASSVRQHYGYTF.

The chain employs TRBV5-4 and TRBJ1-1; D is undetermined. The CDR3 length is 15 residues. Germline assignment: CDR1 SGHNT and CDR2 YYREEE (reference sequence). V lost 4 bases, J lost 5 bases, and 18 bases lay in between. The CDR3, as DNA: TGTGCCAGCAGCCTACAACAGAGGTGGAATACTGAAGCTTTCTTT. Translated, it gives CASSLQQRWNTEAFF.

This chain uses TRBV10-3 with TRBJ2-3, with D tentatively TRBD2 (5 bases). Trimming took off 10 bases at V and 3 bases at J, with 17 bases between the two ends. Germline lookup yields CDR1 ENHRY and CDR2 SYGVKD. There are 14 residues in the CDR3. CDR3 sequence (DNA): TGTGCCACCCACCCTAGCTCCCGAACAGATACGCAGTATTTT. Protein: CATHPSSRTDTQYF.

In this sample, this clone turned up a few times. CDR3 residues: CASNARGRRGEKLFF. The CDR3 DNA reads as TGTGCCAGTAACGCGCGGGGACGTCGCGGGGAAAAACTGTTTTTT. The V and J genes are TRBV19 and TRBJ1-4, with a weak D call TRBD1 (5 bases). Germline lookup yields CDR1 LNHDA and CDR2 SQIVND (reference sequence). The CDR3 consists of 15 residues. The V gene lost 7 bases and the J gene lost 8 bases, with 20 bases spanning the gap.

The chain joins TRBV7-9 to TRBJ2-7, with D tentatively TRBD2 (5 bases). The CDR3 covers 12 residues. Germline V gene sequence: CDR1 SEHNR, CDR2 FQNEAQ (reference sequence). The ends were cut back, 2 bases at V and 13 bases at J, with 15 bases in the middle. CDR3 region: CASSLSFAGLYF. CDR3 nucleotides: TGTGCCAGCAGCTTATCGTTTGCGGGTTTATACTTC. The entire variable domain, with the rest obtained from reference TRBV7-9 and TRBJ2-7, is as follows: DTGVSQNPRHKITKRGQNVTFRCDPISEHNRLYWYRQTLGQGPEFLTYFQNEAQLEKSRLLSDRFSAERPKGSFSTLEIQRTEQGDSAMYLCASSLSFAGLYFGPGTRLTVT.

The rearrangement links TRBV4-1 to TRBJ1-1, with 7 bases that match TRBD1. V shed 4 bases and J 7 bases; nucleotides not matched to a gene: 12. CDR3 length equals 15 residues. The germline CDR1 and CDR2 sequences are MGHRA and YSYEKL. The CDR3 loop is CASSRIGGSGFEAFF. The CDR3 bases are TGCGCCAGCAGCCGTATAGGGGGCTCGGGGTTTGAAGCTTTCTTT.